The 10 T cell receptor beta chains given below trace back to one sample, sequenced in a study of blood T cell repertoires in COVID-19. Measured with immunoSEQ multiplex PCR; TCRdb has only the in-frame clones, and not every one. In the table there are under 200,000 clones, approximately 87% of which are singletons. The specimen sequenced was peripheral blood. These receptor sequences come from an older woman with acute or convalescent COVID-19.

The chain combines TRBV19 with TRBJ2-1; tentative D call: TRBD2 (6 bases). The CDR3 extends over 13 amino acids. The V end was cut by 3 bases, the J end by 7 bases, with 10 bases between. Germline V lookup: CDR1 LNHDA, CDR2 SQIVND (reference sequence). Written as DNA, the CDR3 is TGTGCCAGTAGTATTGGGGGGTTGAATGAGCAGTTCTTC. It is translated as CASSIGGLNEQFF.

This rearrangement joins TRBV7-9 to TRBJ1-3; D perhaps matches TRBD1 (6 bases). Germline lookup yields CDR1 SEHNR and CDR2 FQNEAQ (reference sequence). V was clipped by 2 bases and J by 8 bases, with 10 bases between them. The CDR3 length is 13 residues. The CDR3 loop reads CASSLLRGDTIYF. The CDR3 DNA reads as TGTGCCAGCAGCTTACTCAGGGGTGACACCATATATTTT. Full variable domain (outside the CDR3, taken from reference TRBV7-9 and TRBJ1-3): DTGVSQNPRHKITKRGQNVTFRCDPISEHNRLYWYRQTLGQGPEFLTYFQNEAQLEKSRLLSDRFSAERPKGSFSTLEIQRTEQGDSAMYLCASSLLRGDTIYFGEGSWLTVV.

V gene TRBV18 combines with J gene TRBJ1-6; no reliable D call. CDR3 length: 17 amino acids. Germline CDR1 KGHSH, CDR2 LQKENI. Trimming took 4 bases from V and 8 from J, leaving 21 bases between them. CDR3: CASSLSAYREPDSPLHF. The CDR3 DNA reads TGTGCCAGCTCACTCTCCGCGTACCGTGAGCCCGATTCACCCCTCCACTTT.

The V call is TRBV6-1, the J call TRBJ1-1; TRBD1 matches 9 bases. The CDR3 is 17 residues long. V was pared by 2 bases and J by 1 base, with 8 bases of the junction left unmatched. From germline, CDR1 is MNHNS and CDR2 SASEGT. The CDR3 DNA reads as TGTGCCAGCAGTGAAAGGACAGGGGCGTTGGCGAACACTGAAGCTTTCTTT. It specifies CASSERTGALANTEAFF.

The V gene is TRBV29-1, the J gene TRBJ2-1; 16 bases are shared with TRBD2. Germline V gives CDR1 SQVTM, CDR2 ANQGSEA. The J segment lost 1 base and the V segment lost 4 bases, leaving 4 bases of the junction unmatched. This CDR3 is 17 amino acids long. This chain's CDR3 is CSVAGTSGGESYNEQFF. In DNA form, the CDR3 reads TGCAGCGTTGCAGGGACTAGCGGGGGGGAGTCCTACAATGAGCAGTTCTTC.

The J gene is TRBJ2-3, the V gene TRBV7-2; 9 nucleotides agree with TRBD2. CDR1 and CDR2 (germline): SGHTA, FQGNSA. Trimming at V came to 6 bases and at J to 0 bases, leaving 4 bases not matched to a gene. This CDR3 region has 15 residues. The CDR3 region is CASRVAGASTDTQYF. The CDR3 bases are TGTGCCAGCAGAGTAGCGGGGGCTAGCACAGATACGCAGTATTTT.

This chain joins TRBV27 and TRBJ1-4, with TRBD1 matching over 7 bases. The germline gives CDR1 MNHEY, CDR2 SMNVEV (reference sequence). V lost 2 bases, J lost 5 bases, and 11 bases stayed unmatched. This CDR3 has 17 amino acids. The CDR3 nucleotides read TGTGCCAGCAGTTTACGAGGGGGCCGGGGTCGAAATGAAAAACTGTTTTTT. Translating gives CASSLRGGRGRNEKLFF.

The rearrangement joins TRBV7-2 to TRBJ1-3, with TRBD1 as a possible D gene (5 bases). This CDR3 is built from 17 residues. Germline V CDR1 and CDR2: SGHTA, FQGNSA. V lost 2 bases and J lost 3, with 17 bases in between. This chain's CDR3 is CASSLRTTRGFGNTIYF. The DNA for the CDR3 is TGTGCCAGCAGCTTACGAACGACAAGGGGCTTTGGAAACACCATATATTTT.

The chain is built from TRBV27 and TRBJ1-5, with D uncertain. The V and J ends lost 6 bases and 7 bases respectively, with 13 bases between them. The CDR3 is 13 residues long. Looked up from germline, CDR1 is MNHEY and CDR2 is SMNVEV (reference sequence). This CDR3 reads CASSLGRQQPQHF. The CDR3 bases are TGTGCCAGCAGCCTGGGGAGGCAGCAGCCCCAGCATTTT.

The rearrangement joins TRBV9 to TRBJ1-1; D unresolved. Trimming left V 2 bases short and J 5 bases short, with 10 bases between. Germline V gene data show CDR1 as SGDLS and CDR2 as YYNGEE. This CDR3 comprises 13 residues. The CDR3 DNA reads TGTGCCAGCAGCGTTTACCCGGGGACTGAAGCTTTCTTT. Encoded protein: CASSVYPGTEAFF.